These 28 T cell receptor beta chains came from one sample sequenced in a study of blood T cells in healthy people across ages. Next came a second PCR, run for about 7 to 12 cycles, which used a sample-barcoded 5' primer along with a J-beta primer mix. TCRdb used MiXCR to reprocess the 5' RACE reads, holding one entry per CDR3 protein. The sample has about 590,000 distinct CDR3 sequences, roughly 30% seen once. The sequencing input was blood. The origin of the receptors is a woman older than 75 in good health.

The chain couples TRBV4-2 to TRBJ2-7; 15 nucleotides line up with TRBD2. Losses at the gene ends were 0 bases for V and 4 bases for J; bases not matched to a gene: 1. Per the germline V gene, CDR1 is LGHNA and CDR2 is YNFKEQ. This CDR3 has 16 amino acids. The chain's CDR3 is CASSQDGTSGGYEQYF. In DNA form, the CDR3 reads TGTGCCAGCAGCCAAGACGGGACTAGCGGGGGGTACGAGCAGTACTTC.

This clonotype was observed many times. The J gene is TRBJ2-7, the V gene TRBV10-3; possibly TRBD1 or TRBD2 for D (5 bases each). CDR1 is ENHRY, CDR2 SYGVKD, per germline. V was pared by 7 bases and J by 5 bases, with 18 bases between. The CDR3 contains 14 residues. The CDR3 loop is CAITSPGRDNEQYF. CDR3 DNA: TGTGCCATCACGAGTCCGGGGCGCGACAACGAGCAGTACTTC.

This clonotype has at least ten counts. DNA for the CDR3: TGTGCCAGCAGTTTCCGCTCCGGGGCCAACGTCCTGACTTTC. Translating it yields CASSFRSGANVLTF. This chain links TRBV28 with TRBJ2-6; D is unclear. Germline-derived CDR1 and CDR2 are MDHEN and SYDVKM. Deletions cut 3 bases from V and 4 bases from J, with 7 bases between. The CDR3 has 14 amino acids.

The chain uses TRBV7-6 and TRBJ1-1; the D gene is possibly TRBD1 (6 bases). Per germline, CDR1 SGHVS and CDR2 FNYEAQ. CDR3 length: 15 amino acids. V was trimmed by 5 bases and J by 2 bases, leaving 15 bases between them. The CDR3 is CASSEVGGRNTEAFF. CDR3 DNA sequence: TGTGCCAGCAGCGAGGTGGGGGGCCGTAACACTGAAGCTTTCTTT.

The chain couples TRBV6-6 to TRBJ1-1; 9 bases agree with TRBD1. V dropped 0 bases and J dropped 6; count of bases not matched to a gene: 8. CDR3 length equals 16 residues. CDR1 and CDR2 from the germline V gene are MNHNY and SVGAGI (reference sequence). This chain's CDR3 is CASSYSPGQGMSEAFF. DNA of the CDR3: TGTGCCAGCAGTTACTCACCGGGACAGGGTATGTCTGAAGCTTTCTTT.

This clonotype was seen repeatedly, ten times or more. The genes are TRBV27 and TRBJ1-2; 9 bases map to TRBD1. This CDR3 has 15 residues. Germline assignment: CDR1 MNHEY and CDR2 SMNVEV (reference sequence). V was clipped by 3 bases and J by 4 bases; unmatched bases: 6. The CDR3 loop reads CASSLTGGPGYGYTF. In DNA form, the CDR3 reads TGTGCCAGCAGTTTGACAGGGGGGCCAGGCTATGGCTACACCTTC.

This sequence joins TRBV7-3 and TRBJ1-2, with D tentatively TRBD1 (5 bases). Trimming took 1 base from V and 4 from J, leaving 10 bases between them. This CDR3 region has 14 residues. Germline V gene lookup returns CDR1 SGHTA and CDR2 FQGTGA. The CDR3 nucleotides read TGTGCCAGCAGCTTAATGGGACCAGGCTATGGCTACACCTTC. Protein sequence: CASSLMGPGYGYTF. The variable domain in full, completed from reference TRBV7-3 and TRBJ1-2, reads GAGVSQTPSNKVTEKGKYVELRCDPISGHTALYWYRQSLGQGPEFLIYFQGTGAADDSGLPNDRFFAVRPEGSVSTLKIQRTERGDSAVYLCASSLMGPGYGYTFGSGTRLTVV.

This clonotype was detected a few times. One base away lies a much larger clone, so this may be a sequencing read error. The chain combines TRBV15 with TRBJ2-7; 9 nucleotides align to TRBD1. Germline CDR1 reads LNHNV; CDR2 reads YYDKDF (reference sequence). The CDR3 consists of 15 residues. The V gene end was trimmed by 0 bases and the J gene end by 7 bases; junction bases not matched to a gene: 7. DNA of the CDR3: TGTGCCACCAGCAGAGACGACACAGGGGGCAATGAGCAGTACTTC. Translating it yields CATSRDDTGGNEQYF.

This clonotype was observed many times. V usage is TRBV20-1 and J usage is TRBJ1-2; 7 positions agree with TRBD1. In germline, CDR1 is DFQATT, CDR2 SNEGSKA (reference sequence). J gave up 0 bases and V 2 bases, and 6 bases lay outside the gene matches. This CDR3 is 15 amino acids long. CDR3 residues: CSARQQGTANYGYTF. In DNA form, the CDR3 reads TGCAGTGCTAGACAACAGGGGACAGCTAACTATGGCTACACCTTC.

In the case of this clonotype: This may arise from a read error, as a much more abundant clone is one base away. The CDR3 DNA is TGTGCCACCAGCAGAGTCCAGGGGACGAACACTGAAGTTTTCTTT. This gives the protein CATSRVQGTNTEVFF. The V and J genes are TRBV15 and TRBJ1-1; the D gene is possibly TRBD1 (6 bases). In germline, CDR1 is LNHNV, CDR2 YYDKDF (reference sequence). CDR3 length: 15 amino acids. Full variable domain (outside the CDR3, taken from reference TRBV15 and TRBJ1-1): DAMVIQNPRYQVTQFGKPVTLSCSQTLNHNVMYWYQQKSSQAPKLLFHYYDKDFNNEADTPDNFQSRRPNTSFCFLDIRSPGLGDTAMYLCATSRVQGTNTEVFFGQGTRLTVV.

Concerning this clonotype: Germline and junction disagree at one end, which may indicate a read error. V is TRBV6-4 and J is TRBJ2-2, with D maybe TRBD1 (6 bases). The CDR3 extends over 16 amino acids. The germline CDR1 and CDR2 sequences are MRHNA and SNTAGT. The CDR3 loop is CASSGDIRSYTGDLFF. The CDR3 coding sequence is TGTGCCAGCAGTGGGGACATTCGATCTTACACCGGGGACCTGTTTTTT.

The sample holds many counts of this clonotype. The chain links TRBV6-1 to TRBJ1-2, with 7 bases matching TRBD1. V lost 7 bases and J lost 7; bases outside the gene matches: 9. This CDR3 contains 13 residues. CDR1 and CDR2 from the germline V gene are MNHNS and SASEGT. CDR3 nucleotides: TGTGCCAGCACCCCCGACAGGGTGGGTGGCTACACCTTC. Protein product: CASTPDRVGGYTF.

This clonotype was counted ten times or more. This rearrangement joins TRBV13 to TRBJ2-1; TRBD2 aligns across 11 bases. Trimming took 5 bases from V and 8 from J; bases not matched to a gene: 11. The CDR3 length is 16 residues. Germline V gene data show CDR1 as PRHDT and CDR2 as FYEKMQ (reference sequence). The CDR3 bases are TGTGCCAGCAGCCCAGTAGCGGGGGGGCGAGGTCATGAGCAGTTCTTC. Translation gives CASSPVAGGRGHEQFF. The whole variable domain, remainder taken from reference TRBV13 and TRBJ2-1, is AAGVIQSPRHLIKEKRETATLKCYPIPRHDTVYWYQQGPGQDPQFLISFYEKMQSDKGSIPDRFSAQQFSDYHSELNMSSLELGDSALYFCASSPVAGGRGHEQFFGPGTRLTVL.

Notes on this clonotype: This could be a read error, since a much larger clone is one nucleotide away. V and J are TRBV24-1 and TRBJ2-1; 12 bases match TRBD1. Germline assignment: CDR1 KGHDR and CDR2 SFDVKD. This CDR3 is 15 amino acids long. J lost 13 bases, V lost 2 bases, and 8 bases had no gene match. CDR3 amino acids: CATSDSGQGAETQFF. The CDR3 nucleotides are TGTGCCACCAGTGATTCGGGACAGGGGGCAGAGACCCAGTTCTTC.

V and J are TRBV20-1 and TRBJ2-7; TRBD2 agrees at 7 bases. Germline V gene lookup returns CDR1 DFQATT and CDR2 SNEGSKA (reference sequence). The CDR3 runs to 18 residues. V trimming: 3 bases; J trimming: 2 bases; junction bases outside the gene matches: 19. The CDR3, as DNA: TGCAGTGCTAGGGATCGGGTCCTAAGCAGGCGGGGGACCTACGAGCAGTACTTC. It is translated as CSARDRVLSRRGTYEQYF.

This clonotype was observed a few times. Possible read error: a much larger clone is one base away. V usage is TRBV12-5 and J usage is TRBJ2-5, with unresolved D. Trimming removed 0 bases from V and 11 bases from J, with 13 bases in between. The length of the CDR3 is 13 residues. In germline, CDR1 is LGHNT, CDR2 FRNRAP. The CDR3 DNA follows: TGTGCTAGTGGTTTGGTACCAGTCAATGAGCAGTACTTC. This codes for CASGLVPVNEQYF.

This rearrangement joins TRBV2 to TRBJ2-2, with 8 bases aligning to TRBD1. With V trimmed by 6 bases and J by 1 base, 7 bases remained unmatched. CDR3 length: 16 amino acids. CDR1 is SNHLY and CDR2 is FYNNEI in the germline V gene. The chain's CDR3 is CASRYDRGGNTGELFF. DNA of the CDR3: TGTGCCAGCAGATACGACAGGGGTGGGAACACCGGGGAGCTGTTTTTT. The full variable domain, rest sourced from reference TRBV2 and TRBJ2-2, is EPEVTQTPSHQVTQMGQEVILRCVPISNHLYFYWYRQILGQKVEFLVSFYNNEISEKSEIFDDQFSVERPDGSNFTLKIRSTKLEDSAMYFCASRYDRGGNTGELFFGEGSRLTVL.

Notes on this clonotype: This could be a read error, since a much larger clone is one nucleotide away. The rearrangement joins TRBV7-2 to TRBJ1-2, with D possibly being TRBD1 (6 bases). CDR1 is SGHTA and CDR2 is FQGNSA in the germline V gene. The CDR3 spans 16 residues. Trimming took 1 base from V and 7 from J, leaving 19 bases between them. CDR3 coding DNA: TGTGCCAGCAGCTTAGATACTTCCAGGGGAGGTGCTGGCTACACCTTC. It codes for CASSLDTSRGGAGYTF. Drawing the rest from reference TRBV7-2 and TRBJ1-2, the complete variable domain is GAGVSQSPSNKVTEKGKDVELRCDPISGHTALYWYRQSLGQGLEFLIYFQGNSAPDKSGLPSDRFSAERTGGSVSTLTIQRTQQEDSAVYLCASSLDTSRGGAGYTFGSGTRLTVV.

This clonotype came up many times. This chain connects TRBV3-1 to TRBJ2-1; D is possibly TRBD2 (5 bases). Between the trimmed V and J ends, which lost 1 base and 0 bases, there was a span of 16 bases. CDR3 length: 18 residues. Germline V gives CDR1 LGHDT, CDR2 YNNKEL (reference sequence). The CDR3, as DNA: TGTGCCAGCAGCCAAGGTTGGGCTAGCCCCATCTCCTACAATGAGCAGTTCTTC. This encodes CASSQGWASPISYNEQFF.

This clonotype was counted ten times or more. For the CDR3, the DNA is TGTGCCAGCAGCCACAGGACCCTAAGCACAGATACGCAGTATTTT. Its protein product is CASSHRTLSTDTQYF. This chain links TRBV7-2 with TRBJ2-3; possibly TRBD1 for D (5 bases). The germline V gene has CDR1 SGHTA and CDR2 FQGNSA. CDR3 length equals 15 residues. Trimming removed 5 bases at V and 0 bases at J, with 12 bases between.

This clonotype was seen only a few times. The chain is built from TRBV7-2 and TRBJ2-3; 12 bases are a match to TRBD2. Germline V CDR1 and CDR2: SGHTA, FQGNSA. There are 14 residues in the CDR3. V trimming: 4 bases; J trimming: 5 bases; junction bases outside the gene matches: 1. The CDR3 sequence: CASSWGLAGDTQYF. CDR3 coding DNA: TGTGCCAGCAGCTGGGGACTAGCGGGAGATACGCAGTATTTT. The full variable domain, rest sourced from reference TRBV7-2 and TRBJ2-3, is GAGVSQSPSNKVTEKGKDVELRCDPISGHTALYWYRQSLGQGLEFLIYFQGNSAPDKSGLPSDRFSAERTGGSVSTLTIQRTQQEDSAVYLCASSWGLAGDTQYFGPGTRLTVL.

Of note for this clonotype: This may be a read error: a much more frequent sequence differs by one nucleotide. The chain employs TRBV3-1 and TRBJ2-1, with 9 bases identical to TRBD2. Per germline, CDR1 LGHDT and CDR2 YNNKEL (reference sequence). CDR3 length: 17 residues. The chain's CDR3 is CAGSQFLSGGQRNEQFF. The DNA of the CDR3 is TGTGCCGGCAGCCAATTCCTAAGCGGGGGGCAACGCAATGAGCAGTTCTTC.

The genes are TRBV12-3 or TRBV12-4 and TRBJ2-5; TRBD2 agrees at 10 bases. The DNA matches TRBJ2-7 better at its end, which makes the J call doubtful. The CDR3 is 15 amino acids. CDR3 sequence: CASSPTAGGRGEQYF. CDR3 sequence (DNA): TGTGCCAGCAGCCCCACAGCGGGGGGGCGAGGCGAGCAGTACTTC.

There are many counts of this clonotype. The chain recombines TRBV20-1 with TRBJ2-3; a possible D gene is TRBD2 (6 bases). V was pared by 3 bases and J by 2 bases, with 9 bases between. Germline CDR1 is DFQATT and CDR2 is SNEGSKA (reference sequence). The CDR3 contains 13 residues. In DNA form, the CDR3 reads TGCAGTGCTAGGGGCGGGGTCACAGATACGCAGTATTTT. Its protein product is CSARGGVTDTQYF.

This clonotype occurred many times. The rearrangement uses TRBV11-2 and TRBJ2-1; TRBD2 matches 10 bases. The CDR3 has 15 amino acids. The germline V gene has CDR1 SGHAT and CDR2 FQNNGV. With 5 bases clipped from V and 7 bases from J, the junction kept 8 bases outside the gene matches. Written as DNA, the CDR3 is TGTGCCAGCAGCGTCAGCGGGGGGGGCAGGAATGAGCAGTTCTTC. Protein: CASSVSGGGRNEQFF.

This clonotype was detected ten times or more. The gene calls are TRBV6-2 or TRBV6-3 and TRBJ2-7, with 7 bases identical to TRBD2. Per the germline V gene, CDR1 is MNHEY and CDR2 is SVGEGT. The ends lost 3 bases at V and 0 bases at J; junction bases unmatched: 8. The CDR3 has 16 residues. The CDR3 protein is CASSYGKRGFSYEQYF. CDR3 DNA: TGTGCCAGCAGTTATGGGAAGCGGGGCTTCTCCTACGAGCAGTACTTC.

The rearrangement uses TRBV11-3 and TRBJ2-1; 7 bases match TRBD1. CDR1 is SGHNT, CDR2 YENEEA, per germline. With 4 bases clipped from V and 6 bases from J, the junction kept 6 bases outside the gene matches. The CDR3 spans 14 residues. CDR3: CASSSGTAINEQFF. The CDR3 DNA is TGTGCCAGCAGCTCCGGGACAGCCATCAATGAGCAGTTCTTC.

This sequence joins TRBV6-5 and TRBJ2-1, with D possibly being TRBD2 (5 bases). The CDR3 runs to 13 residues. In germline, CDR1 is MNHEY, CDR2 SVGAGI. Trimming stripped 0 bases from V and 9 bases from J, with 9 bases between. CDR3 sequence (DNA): TGTGCCAGCAGTTACTCGAGGGAGACTGAGCAGTTCTTC. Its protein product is CASSYSRETEQFF.